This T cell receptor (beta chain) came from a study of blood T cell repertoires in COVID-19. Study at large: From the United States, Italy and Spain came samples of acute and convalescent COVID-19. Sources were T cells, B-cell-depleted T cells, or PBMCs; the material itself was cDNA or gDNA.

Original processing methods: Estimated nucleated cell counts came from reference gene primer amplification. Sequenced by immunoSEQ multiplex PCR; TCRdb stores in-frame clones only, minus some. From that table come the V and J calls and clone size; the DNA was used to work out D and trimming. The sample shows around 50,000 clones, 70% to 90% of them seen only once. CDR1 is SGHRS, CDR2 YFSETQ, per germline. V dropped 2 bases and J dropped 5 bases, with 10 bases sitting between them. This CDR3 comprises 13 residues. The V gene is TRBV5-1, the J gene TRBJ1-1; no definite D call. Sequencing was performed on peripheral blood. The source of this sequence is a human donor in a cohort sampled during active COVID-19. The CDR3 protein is CASSFAAPTEAFF. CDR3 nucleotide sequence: TGCGCCAGCAGCTTTGCGGCACCTACTGAAGCTTTCTTT.